The text below deals with one T cell receptor beta chain. Repertoires were generated with immunoSEQ multiplex PCR, while TCRdb's copy carries only in-frame clones and drops some. The table lists fewer than 150,000 clones, 93% of them singletons. Germline V gene lookup returns CDR1 MDHEN and CDR2 SYDVKM. CDR3 size: 11 residues. Deletions cut 6 bases from V and 4 bases from J, with 4 bases between. This sample stems from a study of T cell responses to AZD1222 COVID-19 vaccine. The sample here was peripheral blood, taken on day 0 of AZD1222 vaccination. The TCR originated in an adult in good health. The chain has TRBV28 and TRBJ1-5; D is uncertain. CDR3 bases: TGTGCCAGCAGAAATAATCAGCCCCAGCATTTT. It translates to CASRNNQPQHF.